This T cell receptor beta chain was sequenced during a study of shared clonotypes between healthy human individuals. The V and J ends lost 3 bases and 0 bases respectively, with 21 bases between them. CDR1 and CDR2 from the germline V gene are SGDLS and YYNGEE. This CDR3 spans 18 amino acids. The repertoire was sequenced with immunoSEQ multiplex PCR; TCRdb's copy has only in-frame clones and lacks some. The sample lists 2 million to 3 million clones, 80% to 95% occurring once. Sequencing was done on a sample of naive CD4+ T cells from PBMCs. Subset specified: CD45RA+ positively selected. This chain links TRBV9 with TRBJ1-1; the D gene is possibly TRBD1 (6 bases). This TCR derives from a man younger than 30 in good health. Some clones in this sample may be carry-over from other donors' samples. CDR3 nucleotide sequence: TGTGCCAGCAGCGCCTTCCCGGGAGGGGGTCAGATGAACACTGAAGCTTTCTTT. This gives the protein CASSAFPGGGQMNTEAFF.